The 30 T cell receptor beta chains below all came from one sample that was sequenced in a study of CD8+ T cells in alopecia areata. Extracted RNA was reverse transcribed into cDNA, the sequencing template. Assay: immunoSEQ multiplex PCR; the TCRdb copy retains only in-frame clones and omits some. The table records about 120,000 clones, about 50% of them present only once. The sample in question was CD8+ T cells sorted from blood, obtained at week 0. These receptors all stem from a human donor with alopecia areata.

This clone appeared a few times. V usage is TRBV7-9 and J usage is TRBJ1-1; 9 nucleotides agree with TRBD1. J was trimmed by 4 bases and V by 5 bases; bases with no gene match: 8. Germline values: CDR1 SEHNR, CDR2 FQNEAQ (reference sequence). The CDR3 contains 15 residues. The CDR3, as DNA: TGTGCCAGCAGCGTCGGACAGGGGAGGATCACTGAAGCTTTCTTT. Its protein is CASSVGQGRITEAFF.

The rearrangement uses TRBV5-6 and TRBJ2-5; D is possibly TRBD1 (5 bases). V lost 4 bases and J 5 bases, leaving 15 bases between the germline ends. The CDR3 is 14 residues long. In germline, CDR1 is SGHDT, CDR2 YYEEEE. CDR3 protein: CASSQRAGWETQYF. The CDR3 DNA reads as TGTGCCAGCAGCCAAAGGGCAGGGTGGGAGACCCAGTACTTC. Full variable domain (outside the CDR3, taken from reference TRBV5-6 and TRBJ2-5): DAGVTQSPTHLIKTRGQQVTLRCSPKSGHDTVSWYQQALGQGPQFIFQYYEEEERQRGNFPDRFSGHQFPNYSSELNVNALLLGDSALYLCASSQRAGWETQYFGPGTRLLVL.

The chain combines TRBV5-4 with TRBJ2-7; 7 bases are a match to TRBD1. In germline, CDR1 is SGHNT, CDR2 YYREEE (reference sequence). V lost 3 bases and J lost 4; bases outside the gene matches: 4. The CDR3 extends over 13 amino acids. The CDR3 coding sequence is TGTGCCAGCAGCTGGGGACAGCATTACGAGCAGTACTTC. Residues: CASSWGQHYEQYF. Complete variable domain (other parts from reference TRBV5-4 and TRBJ2-7): ETGVTQSPTHLIKTRGQQVTLRCSSQSGHNTVSWYQQALGQGPQFIFQYYREEENGRGNFPPRFSGLQFPNYSSELNVNALELDDSALYLCASSWGQHYEQYFGPGTRLTVT.

The J gene is TRBJ2-3, the V gene TRBV13, with D possibly being TRBD2 (5 bases). CDR3 length equals 16 residues. The V gene's germline CDR1 is PRHDT and CDR2 FYEKMQ (reference sequence). Trimming took 5 bases from V and 2 from J, leaving 17 bases between them. The CDR3 nucleotides read TGTGCCAGCAGCACACCCGCAGCGGAGTACACAGATACGCAGTATTTT. Protein sequence: CASSTPAAEYTDTQYF. The whole variable domain, filled in from reference TRBV13 and TRBJ2-3, reads AAGVIQSPRHLIKEKRETATLKCYPIPRHDTVYWYQQGPGQDPQFLISFYEKMQSDKGSIPDRFSAQQFSDYHSELNMSSLELGDSALYFCASSTPAAEYTDTQYFGPGTRLTVL.

The gene calls are TRBV30 and TRBJ1-1; D remains ambiguous. The CDR3 is 16 residues long. Between the trimmed V and J ends, which lost 0 bases and 5 bases, there was a span of 19 bases. The germline gives CDR1 GTSNPN, CDR2 SVGIG (reference sequence). CDR3 DNA sequence: TGTGCCTGGAGTGTAGGTTTCGGAGACCCCGGGACTGAAGCTTTCTTT. Residues: CAWSVGFGDPGTEAFF.

The chain employs TRBV7-9 and TRBJ2-6; no clear D. V dropped 0 bases and J dropped 1 base, with 4 bases sitting between them. The CDR3 has 15 residues. The germline CDR1 and CDR2 sequences are SEHNR and FQNEAQ (reference sequence). In DNA form, the CDR3 reads TGTGCCAGCAGCTTAGCCTCGTCTGGGGCCAACGTCCTGACTTTC. This translates into CASSLASSGANVLTF.

Comments on this clone: A much larger clone differs from this one at a single base, so this may be a read error. The genes are TRBV7-9 and TRBJ2-2; 10 bases align to TRBD2. The germline gives CDR1 SEHNR, CDR2 FQNEAQ (reference sequence). This CDR3 is 15 amino acids long. The CDR3 sequence: CVSSLGLALTGELFF. For the CDR3, the DNA is TGTGTCAGCAGCCTGGGACTAGCGCTCACCGGGGAGCTGTTTTTT.

V usage is TRBV5-1 and J usage is TRBJ2-3; weak D call: TRBD2 (6 bases). The germline CDR1 and CDR2 sequences are SGHRS and YFSETQ. The CDR3 consists of 15 residues. V lost 0 bases to trimming and J lost 5 bases, with 13 bases between them. CDR3 in DNA: TGCGCCAGCAGCTTGGGCCTAGCGTCGGTAGATACGCAGTATTTT. It yields the protein CASSLGLASVDTQYF.

The chain carries TRBV29-1 and TRBJ1-1; D gene uncertain. In germline, CDR1 is SQVTM, CDR2 ANQGSEA. This CDR3 spans 12 amino acids. Trimming stripped 3 bases from V and 0 bases from J, with 5 bases between. The CDR3 is CSVDFVNTEAFF. CDR3 DNA: TGCAGCGTTGATTTCGTGAACACTGAAGCTTTCTTT. The full variable domain, its missing parts supplied by reference TRBV29-1 and TRBJ1-1, is SAVISQKPSRDICQRGTSLTIQCQVDSQVTMMFWYRQQPGQSLTLIATANQGSEATYESGFVIDKFPISRPNLTFSTLTVSNMSPEDSSIYLCSVDFVNTEAFFGQGTRLTVV.

This clone has a handful of counts. The rearrangement links TRBV7-6 to TRBJ1-1; D is unclear. The CDR3 runs to 16 residues. CDR1 is SGHVS and CDR2 is FNYEAQ in the germline V gene. V was pared by 1 base and J by 4 bases, with 16 bases between. The CDR3 spells CASSLGPKTGGTEAFF. CDR3 nucleotide sequence: TGTGCCAGCAGCTTAGGCCCCAAGACGGGAGGCACTGAAGCTTTCTTT.

This clone was seen a few times. The gene calls are TRBV15 and TRBJ2-7; weak D call: TRBD2 (5 bases). Trimming took off 2 bases at V and 4 bases at J, with 9 bases between the two ends. The germline CDR1 and CDR2 sequences are LNHNV and YYDKDF (reference sequence). This CDR3 has 13 amino acids. The CDR3 is CATSRSEGYEQYF. The CDR3 nucleotides are TGTGCCACCAGCAGATCAGAGGGTTACGAGCAGTACTTC.

This chain connects TRBV29-1 to TRBJ1-2; D gene unclear. This CDR3 has 14 amino acids. Germline assignment: CDR1 SQVTM and CDR2 ANQGSEA. Trimming removed 8 bases from V and 4 bases from J, with 20 bases in between. In nucleotides, the CDR3 is TGCAGCTCCCCTTTTGGAGGTCGGACCTATGGCTACACCTTC. This translates into CSSPFGGRTYGYTF. Complete variable domain (other parts from reference TRBV29-1 and TRBJ1-2): SAVISQKPSRDICQRGTSLTIQCQVDSQVTMMFWYRQQPGQSLTLIATANQGSEATYESGFVIDKFPISRPNLTFSTLTVSNMSPEDSSIYLCSSPFGGRTYGYTFGSGTRLTVV.

The J gene is TRBJ1-4, the V gene TRBV29-1; D unresolved. CDR1 and CDR2 (germline): SQVTM, ANQGSEA. This CDR3 contains 14 residues. The V gene lost 3 bases and the J gene lost 0 bases, with 8 bases spanning the gap. The CDR3 loop is CSVDGGATNEKLFF. CDR3 nucleotide sequence: TGCAGCGTTGACGGAGGAGCAACTAATGAAAAACTGTTTTTT. Filled out from reference TRBV29-1 and TRBJ1-4, the complete variable domain reads SAVISQKPSRDICQRGTSLTIQCQVDSQVTMMFWYRQQPGQSLTLIATANQGSEATYESGFVIDKFPISRPNLTFSTLTVSNMSPEDSSIYLCSVDGGATNEKLFFGSGTQLSVL.

The chain links TRBV27 to TRBJ2-3; D perhaps matches TRBD1 (6 bases). V lost 4 bases to trimming and J lost 2 bases, with 13 bases between them. The germline V gene encodes CDR1 MNHEY and CDR2 SMNVEV (reference sequence). This CDR3 region has 15 residues. The CDR3 here is CASSYTTGNTDTQYF. As DNA, the CDR3 is TGTGCCAGCAGTTACACCACAGGGAACACAGATACGCAGTATTTT.

The chain links TRBV9 to TRBJ2-1; a weak D match, TRBD2 (6 bases). Trimming took off 0 bases at V and 8 bases at J, with 6 bases between the two ends. Germline loops: CDR1 SGDLS, CDR2 YYNGEE. This CDR3 region has 12 residues. The CDR3 loop is CASSVGGDEQFF. The CDR3 region has the DNA TGTGCCAGCAGCGTAGGGGGGGATGAGCAGTTCTTC.

V is TRBV5-6 and J is TRBJ1-1; D is undetermined. There are 14 residues in the CDR3. Trimming left V 1 base short and J 1 base short, with 8 bases between. The V gene's germline CDR1 is SGHDT and CDR2 YYEEEE. CDR3 coding DNA: TGTGCCAGCAGCTTGCTATCAAAGAACACTGAAGCTTTCTTT. The encoded protein is CASSLLSKNTEAFF.

This clone was detected a few times. V gene TRBV5-1 combines with J gene TRBJ2-7; D is ambiguous. Between the trimmed V and J ends, which lost 0 bases and 2 bases, there was a span of 9 bases. Germline V gene lookup returns CDR1 SGHRS and CDR2 YFSETQ. The CDR3 is 14 amino acids. In DNA form, the CDR3 reads TGCGCCAGCAGCTTGGGCAGTCTCCCCTACGAGCAGTACTTC. It is translated as CASSLGSLPYEQYF.

In its sample, this clone was seen many times. V usage is TRBV13 and J usage is TRBJ1-6; D is ambiguous. V lost 2 bases and J lost 10, with 6 bases in between. The CDR3 covers 12 residues. Germline CDR1 and CDR2: PRHDT and FYEKMQ (reference sequence). CDR3 sequence reads: CASSLMKSPLHF. The CDR3, as DNA: TGTGCCAGCAGCTTAATGAAGTCACCCCTCCACTTT. The whole variable domain, remainder taken from reference TRBV13 and TRBJ1-6, is AAGVIQSPRHLIKEKRETATLKCYPIPRHDTVYWYQQGPGQDPQFLISFYEKMQSDKGSIPDRFSAQQFSDYHSELNMSSLELGDSALYFCASSLMKSPLHFGNGTRLTVT.

This clone was detected only a few times. The rearrangement links TRBV12-5 to TRBJ2-3; no reliable D call. The CDR3 spans 15 residues. Trimming removed 4 bases from V and 1 base from J, with 12 bases in between. In germline, CDR1 is LGHNT, CDR2 FRNRAP. CDR3 amino acids: CASGSISSGTDTQYF. The CDR3 nucleotides are TGTGCTAGTGGTTCCATCTCCTCCGGCACAGATACGCAGTATTTT.

The chain combines TRBV27 with TRBJ2-5; TRBD1 matches 9 bases. Trimming removed 3 bases from V and 5 bases from J; junction bases left unmatched: 4. The CDR3 runs to 14 residues. Germline loops: CDR1 MNHEY, CDR2 SMNVEV (reference sequence). Written as DNA, the CDR3 is TGTGCCAGCAGTTTGACAGGGGGGGACGAGACCCAGTACTTC. It is translated as CASSLTGGDETQYF.

The CDR3 sequence: CASGPQTGGLYEQYF. CDR3 sequence (DNA): TGTGCTAGTGGTCCCCAGACAGGGGGTCTCTACGAGCAGTACTTC. This rearrangement joins TRBV12-5 to TRBJ2-7; 9 bases are a match to TRBD1. The germline V gene encodes CDR1 LGHNT and CDR2 FRNRAP. CDR3 size: 15 residues. V lost 5 bases and J lost 3; bases outside the gene matches: 8. The whole variable domain, filled in from reference TRBV12-5 and TRBJ2-7, reads DARVTQTPRHKVTEMGQEVTMRCQPILGHNTVFWYRQTMMQGLELLAYFRNRAPLDDSGMPKDRFSAEMPDATLATLKIQPSEPRDSAVYFCASGPQTGGLYEQYFGPGTRLTVT.

At least ten counts were recorded for this clone. This chain uses TRBV21-1 with TRBJ2-3; TRBD2, the table's D call, lacks a check against the DNA. TRBV21-1 has pseudogene status. The CDR3 sequence is 16 residues long. For the CDR3, the DNA is TGTGCCAGCAGCAACCGGACTAGCGGCTTCACAGATACGCAGTATTTT. Its protein product is CASSNRTSGFTDTQYF.

The J gene is TRBJ2-5, the V gene TRBV7-2; 11 bases are shared with TRBD2. From germline, CDR1 is SGHTA and CDR2 FQGNSA. J was trimmed by 3 bases and V by 0 bases; bases with no gene match: 9. The CDR3 sequence is 18 residues long. CDR3 DNA sequence: TGTGCCAGCAGCTTAGCTTCTAGCGGGGGGCCCGTGAAAGAGACCCAGTACTTC. Protein product: CASSLASSGGPVKETQYF.

The V call is TRBV15, the J call TRBJ2-5; the D gene could be TRBD1 or TRBD2 (6 bases each). The CDR3 is made up of 15 amino acids. From germline, CDR1 is LNHNV and CDR2 YYDKDF (reference sequence). Trimming removed 0 bases at V and 4 bases at J, with 12 bases between. CDR3 region: CATSREVQGGETQYF. The DNA for the CDR3 is TGTGCCACCAGCAGAGAGGTACAGGGAGGAGAGACCCAGTACTTC.

This chain joins TRBV5-1 and TRBJ2-3, with 8 positions matching TRBD2. The CDR3 has 16 residues. The germline V gene encodes CDR1 SGHRS and CDR2 YFSETQ. Unmatched junction bases numbered 11, after V lost 4 bases and J lost 4 bases. As DNA, the CDR3 is TGCGCCAGCAGCAATGCTGGGCGGGGGGTAGCAGATACGCAGTATTTT. Its protein product is CASSNAGRGVADTQYF.

The V call is TRBV13, the J call TRBJ1-2; 8 bases fit TRBD1. This CDR3 is built from 13 residues. Germline CDR1 PRHDT, CDR2 FYEKMQ (reference sequence). The V and J ends lost 5 bases and 4 bases, in that order; junction bases with no gene match: 3. CDR3 sequence reads: CASSRDRGYGYTF. In DNA, the CDR3 is TGTGCCAGCAGCCGCGACAGGGGCTATGGCTACACCTTC.

The rearrangement links TRBV30 to TRBJ1-5, with no clear D. V was shortened by 4 bases and J by 6 bases, with 13 bases between the two germline ends. CDR1 is GTSNPN and CDR2 is SVGIG in the germline V gene (reference sequence). The length of the CDR3 is 13 residues. The CDR3 DNA is TGTGCCTGGACGGCCAGGTCAGGTCAGCCCCAGCATTTT. Translating it yields CAWTARSGQPQHF.

The genes are TRBV6-6 and TRBJ2-5; a possible D gene is TRBD1 (6 bases). The ends were cut back, 5 bases at V and 5 bases at J, with 12 bases in the middle. The CDR3 has 13 residues. Germline values: CDR1 MNHNY, CDR2 SVGAGI (reference sequence). CDR3 protein: CASSTGYGETQYF. The CDR3 DNA follows: TGTGCCAGCAGTACAGGGTATGGCGAGACCCAGTACTTC.

This clone was counted a single time. This chain connects TRBV30 to TRBJ2-3; TRBD1 agrees at 9 bases. Trimming removed 8 bases from V and 3 bases from J; junction bases left unmatched: 3. Germline values: CDR1 GTSNPN, CDR2 SVGIG (reference sequence). The CDR3 is made up of 12 amino acids. The CDR3 loop reads CAGGQGTDTQYF. The CDR3 DNA reads TGTGCCGGTGGACAGGGGACAGATACGCAGTATTTT.

The chain employs TRBV5-6 and TRBJ1-2; 9 nucleotides align to TRBD1. CDR1 and CDR2 from the germline V gene are SGHDT and YYEEEE. The CDR3 spans 16 residues. V was pared by 7 bases and J by 7 bases, with 17 bases of the junction left unmatched. For the CDR3, the DNA is TGTGCCAGCTCTCCTAATACGAACAGGGGGCGAACTGGCTACACCTTC. This translates into CASSPNTNRGRTGYTF.